Following are 28 T cell receptor beta chains from one sample sequenced in a study of cytomegalovirus exposure and HLA in healthy donors. In the PCR, 60 Vbeta and 13 Jbeta primers were used. Produced via immunoSEQ multiplex PCR; TCRdb's table is partial and in-frame only. The sample consists of about 100,000 clones, roughly 80% of them appearing once. The sample was PBMCs. These receptor sequences come from a woman aged 60-75 years in good health and CMV-seronegative.

The CDR3 coding sequence is TGCGCCAGCAGCCAAGATAAAACAGGGGGTTTGTATGGCTACACCTTC. It translates to CASSQDKTGGLYGYTF. V gene TRBV4-3 combines with J gene TRBJ1-2; 8 bases agree with TRBD1. This CDR3 comprises 16 residues. J gave up 5 bases and V 0 bases, and 8 bases lay outside the gene matches. Germline CDR1 and CDR2: LGHNA and YSLEER.

This chain connects TRBV19 to TRBJ2-3; 7 nucleotides match TRBD2. The V gene's germline CDR1 is LNHDA and CDR2 SQIVND (reference sequence). There are 20 residues in the CDR3. V dropped 3 bases and J dropped 0; count of bases not matched to a gene: 18. CDR3 bases: TGTGCCAGTAGTATGGATTCGGCTAGCGGAAAAGCGTCTAGCACAGATACGCAGTATTTT. Translated, it gives CASSMDSASGKASSTDTQYF.

This chain links TRBV5-6 with TRBJ2-7, with 10 bases lining up with TRBD2. This CDR3 has 14 residues. The V gene end was trimmed by 4 bases and the J gene end by 2 bases; junction bases not matched to a gene: 3. Per germline, CDR1 SGHDT and CDR2 YYEEEE. CDR3 in DNA: TGTGCCAGCAGCGGGGGACTAGCGCCCTACGAGCAGTACTTC. Translation gives CASSGGLAPYEQYF.

The rearrangement joins TRBV6-5 to TRBJ1-5, with 7 bases matching TRBD1. V trimming: 0 bases; J trimming: 4 bases; junction bases outside the gene matches: 3. Germline assignment: CDR1 MNHEY and CDR2 SVGAGI. The CDR3 covers 15 residues. Here the CDR3 DNA reads TGTGCCAGCAGTTACTCCGGGACAGAAAATCAGCCCCAGCATTTT. Residues: CASSYSGTENQPQHF.

The chain combines TRBV9 with TRBJ1-2, with D unresolved. The CDR3 is 15 amino acids. Deletions cut 4 bases from V and 0 bases from J, with 13 bases between. CDR1 SGDLS and CDR2 YYNGEE come from the germline V gene. The CDR3 coding sequence is TGTGCCAGCAGCTCGCCGAGTCTACCTAACTATGGCTACACCTTC. This codes for CASSSPSLPNYGYTF.

The sample holds one count of this clone. This chain links TRBV6-6 with TRBJ1-4; possibly TRBD1 for D (5 bases). The V end lost 0 bases, the J end lost 2 bases, and 10 bases lay between the germline ends. Germline V gene data show CDR1 as MNHNY and CDR2 as SVGAGI (reference sequence). The length of the CDR3 is 16 residues. The CDR3 sequence: CASSYSGGTTNEKLFF. CDR3 nucleotide sequence: TGTGCCAGCAGTTACTCTGGAGGGACGACTAATGAAAAACTGTTTTTT.

The genes are TRBV7-6 and TRBJ2-7; 9 positions match TRBD2. Germline loops: CDR1 SGHVS, CDR2 FNYEAQ. The CDR3 contains 15 residues. V shed 2 bases and J 6 bases; nucleotides not matched to a gene: 8. The CDR3 DNA reads as TGTGCCAGCAGCTTATGGGGCGGGAGGGCCAGCGAGCAGTACTTC. Translating gives CASSLWGGRASEQYF.

V gene TRBV7-9 combines with J gene TRBJ2-5, with 8 bases aligning to TRBD2. The ends lost 0 bases at V and 0 bases at J; junction bases unmatched: 6. CDR3 length: 17 amino acids. Germline V CDR1 and CDR2: SEHNR, FQNEAQ (reference sequence). The CDR3 sequence is CASSLAGASGYQETQYF. DNA for the CDR3: TGTGCCAGCAGCTTAGCGGGAGCTAGCGGGTACCAAGAGACCCAGTACTTC.

This clone was seen once. CDR3 nucleotide sequence: TGTGCCAGCAGCCAAGAACCGGGACTCCAAGCGGGCGAGCAGTACTTC. Protein sequence: CASSQEPGLQAGEQYF. The J gene is TRBJ2-7, the V gene TRBV5-4, with TRBD2 as a possible D gene (6 bases). Between the trimmed V and J ends, which lost 4 bases and 6 bases, there was a span of 23 bases. CDR1 is SGHNT and CDR2 is YYREEE in the germline V gene (reference sequence). The CDR3 loop spans 16 amino acids.

This chain uses TRBV6-5 with TRBJ1-1, with 9 bases fitting TRBD1. Germline-derived CDR1 and CDR2 are MNHEY and SVGAGI. J was trimmed by 1 base and V by 8 bases; bases with no gene match: 5. The CDR3 has 14 amino acids. CDR3 nucleotide sequence: TGTGCCAGCGGGACAGGGCTATGGAACACTGAAGCTTTCTTT. Translating gives CASGTGLWNTEAFF.

This clone showed up just a few times. The V and J genes are TRBV7-9 and TRBJ1-5; D may be TRBD1 (6 bases). Trimming removed 5 bases at V and 0 bases at J, with 8 bases between. CDR3 length equals 14 residues. Looked up from germline, CDR1 is SEHNR and CDR2 is FQNEAQ (reference sequence). CDR3 DNA: TGTGCCAGCAGCCTGGACAGTAGCAATCAGCCCCAGCATTTT. Translation: CASSLDSSNQPQHF.

This rearrangement joins TRBV19 to TRBJ2-7, with TRBD1 identical over 7 bases. The V gene end was trimmed by 9 bases and the J gene end by 5 bases; junction bases not matched to a gene: 4. The CDR3 totals 11 residues. The germline CDR1 and CDR2 sequences are LNHDA and SQIVND (reference sequence). The DNA for the CDR3 is TGTGCCAGCAGACAGGGTAACGAGCAGTACTTC. Its translation: CASRQGNEQYF.

This chain links TRBV7-2 with TRBJ2-1; unclear D gene. The CDR3 is 13 amino acids. Germline V gives CDR1 SGHTA, CDR2 FQGNSA. Trimming removed 1 base from V and 8 bases from J, with 9 bases in between. CDR3 nucleotide sequence: TGTGCCAGCAGCTTAGTTGGAGTCGATGAGCAGTTCTTC. Its protein product is CASSLVGVDEQFF.

The chain has TRBV27 and TRBJ1-6; D might be TRBD1 (5 bases). CDR3 size: 16 residues. CDR1 and CDR2 from the germline V gene are MNHEY and SMNVEV (reference sequence). V was cut by 2 bases and J by 5 bases, with 13 bases left in between. This chain's CDR3 is CASSLKMRTNNSPLHF. The CDR3 coding sequence is TGTGCCAGCAGTTTAAAGATGAGGACAAATAATTCACCCCTCCACTTT.

The genes are TRBV7-2 and TRBJ2-7, with 11 nucleotides matching TRBD1. The trim removed 5 bases at V and 2 bases at J, leaving 11 bases unmatched. Per germline, CDR1 SGHTA and CDR2 FQGNSA. This CDR3 has 17 residues. The CDR3 DNA reads TGTGCCAGCAGCCGAAACGGAGGACAGGGGGCCGCCTACGAGCAGTACTTC. Its protein product is CASSRNGGQGAAYEQYF.

V is TRBV11-2 and J is TRBJ2-2; TRBD2 matches at 12 bases. Trimming cost V 3 bases and J 7 bases; bases outside gene matches: 6. This CDR3 has 16 amino acids. Germline V lookup: CDR1 SGHAT, CDR2 FQNNGV. CDR3 nucleotides: TGTGCCAGCAGCTTGCGACTAGCGGGAGCGGACGGGGAGCTGTTTTTT. This gives the protein CASSLRLAGADGELFF.

The chain carries TRBV7-2 and TRBJ1-2, with 9 bases matching TRBD1. V was pared by 1 base and J by 7 bases, with 1 base of the junction left unmatched. Germline CDR1 and CDR2: SGHTA and FQGNSA. This CDR3 is 13 amino acids long. The CDR3 is CASSLVGQGGYTF. DNA for the CDR3: TGTGCCAGCAGCTTAGTGGGACAGGGTGGCTACACCTTC.

CDR3 sequence: CASNPFRGTNYGYTF. As DNA, the CDR3 is TGTGCCAGCAACCCCTTCCGGGGAACCAACTATGGCTACACCTTC. The rearrangement uses TRBV2 and TRBJ1-2; no clear D. Germline lookup yields CDR1 SNHLY and CDR2 FYNNEI. Trimming stripped 7 bases from V and 2 bases from J, with 17 bases between. The CDR3 sequence is 15 residues long.

V is TRBV6-5 and J is TRBJ2-7, with D tentatively TRBD1 (5 bases). Germline V gene sequence: CDR1 MNHEY, CDR2 SVGAGI. V dropped 6 bases and J dropped 1 base, with 10 bases sitting between them. The CDR3 loop spans 13 amino acids. The CDR3 loop is CASSRRQSYEQYF. The CDR3 region has the DNA TGTGCCAGCAGCCGCCGACAGTCCTACGAGCAGTACTTC.

This clone appeared a few times. V usage is TRBV18 and J usage is TRBJ2-1; TRBD2 agrees at 9 bases. Trimming took 5 bases from V and 9 from J; bases not matched to a gene: 14. The germline V gene encodes CDR1 KGHSH and CDR2 LQKENI. The CDR3 is made up of 16 amino acids. This chain's CDR3 is CASSSLTSGFDGEQFF. DNA of the CDR3: TGTGCCAGCTCATCCTTGACTAGCGGTTTTGATGGTGAGCAGTTCTTC.

The chain joins TRBV7-9 to TRBJ2-5, with D possibly TRBD2 on 5 matching bases. The germline CDR1 and CDR2 sequences are SEHNR and FQNEAQ (reference sequence). V was trimmed by 2 bases and J by 5 bases, leaving 18 bases between them. CDR3 length: 16 residues. This CDR3 is CASSLYTLGGRETQYF. The CDR3, as DNA: TGTGCCAGCAGCTTATACACCCTCGGAGGACGGGAGACCCAGTACTTC.

This sequence joins TRBV7-2 and TRBJ2-3, with D perhaps matching TRBD1 (6 bases). Germline loops: CDR1 SGHTA, CDR2 FQGNSA. Trimming removed 1 base at V and 2 bases at J, with 10 bases between. CDR3 length equals 15 residues. This chain's CDR3 is CASSLGTANTDTQYF. CDR3 DNA: TGTGCCAGCAGCTTAGGGACAGCGAACACAGATACGCAGTATTTT.

V usage is TRBV23-1 and J usage is TRBJ2-7; TRBD2 matches 10 bases. TRBV23-1 is flagged as an ORF with uncertain function. Trimming removed 4 bases from V and 8 bases from J; junction bases left unmatched: 14. The CDR3 spans 16 residues. In DNA, the CDR3 is TGCGCCAGCAGTCGGTGGGCGGGACTAGCGCCCCAGAAGCAGTACTTC. It encodes CASSRWAGLAPQKQYF.

This chain joins TRBV28 and TRBJ2-7; 8 bases agree with TRBD1. V trimming: 5 bases; J trimming: 7 bases; junction bases outside the gene matches: 10. This CDR3 comprises 14 residues. Germline V CDR1 and CDR2: MDHEN, SYDVKM. This CDR3 is CASSPGQGVGEQYF. The CDR3 region has the DNA TGTGCCAGCAGTCCTGGACAGGGTGTCGGGGAGCAGTACTTC.

The chain combines TRBV29-1 with TRBJ1-1; D uncertain. The V and J ends lost 1 base and 8 bases respectively, with 8 bases between them. The CDR3 is 11 amino acids. Per germline, CDR1 SQVTM and CDR2 ANQGSEA. The CDR3 DNA reads TGCAGCGTTGAAGTTGGAGTAGAAGCTTTCTTT. Encoded protein: CSVEVGVEAFF.

The V gene is TRBV28, the J gene TRBJ2-7; D is possibly TRBD1 (6 bases). CDR3 size: 16 residues. The V and J ends lost 5 bases and 4 bases respectively, with 21 bases between them. CDR1 is MDHEN, CDR2 SYDVKM, per germline. The CDR3 DNA is TGTGCCAGCAGTACCCCTACGACGGGACATCCGTACGAGCAGTACTTC. Protein sequence: CASSTPTTGHPYEQYF.

CDR3 sequence (DNA): TGTGCCAGCAGCTTCCCAGGACAGGGTCGGTATGGCTACACCTTC. Protein product: CASSFPGQGRYGYTF. The chain uses TRBV5-6 and TRBJ1-2; TRBD1 aligns across 8 bases. This CDR3 is built from 15 residues. Trimming cost V 2 bases and J 5 bases; bases outside gene matches: 8. Per germline, CDR1 SGHDT and CDR2 YYEEEE.

V and J are TRBV30 and TRBJ2-2, with 9 bases lining up with TRBD1. V was clipped by 3 bases and J by 5 bases; unmatched bases: 1. The CDR3 covers 13 residues. Germline V CDR1 and CDR2: GTSNPN, SVGIG (reference sequence). The CDR3 reads CAWRGTGTGELFF. In DNA, the CDR3 is TGTGCCTGGAGGGGGACAGGGACCGGGGAGCTGTTTTTT.